These 10 T cell receptor beta chains were all obtained from the same sample, sequenced in a study of blood T cell repertoires in COVID-19. Method: immunoSEQ multiplex PCR; TCRdb's copy keeps in-frame clones and lacks some. The profile covers around 93,000 clones, with 60% to 85% appearing a single time and roughly 9.8% taken by the ten largest. Sequencing used peripheral blood. These receptors all come from a woman aged 80 or over with acute or convalescent COVID-19.

The rearrangement joins TRBV19 to TRBJ2-3; 7 positions match TRBD2. Germline CDR1 is LNHDA and CDR2 is SQIVND (reference sequence). The CDR3 is 13 amino acids. V was clipped by 10 bases and J by 2 bases; unmatched bases: 6. CDR3 nucleotides: TGTGCCACCGGGGACTACCTCACAGATACGCAGTATTTT. It codes for CATGDYLTDTQYF. The entire variable domain, with the rest obtained from reference TRBV19 and TRBJ2-3, is as follows: DGGITQSPKYLFRKEGQNVTLSCEQNLNHDAMYWYRQDPGQGLRLIYYSQIVNDFQKGDIAEGYSVSREKKESFPLTVTSAQKNPTAFYLCATGDYLTDTQYFGPGTRLTVL.

The chain combines TRBV5-1 with TRBJ2-1, with a possible D match to TRBD1 (6 bases). Trimming took off 4 bases at V and 5 bases at J, with 13 bases between the two ends. Germline lookup yields CDR1 SGHRS and CDR2 YFSETQ. This CDR3 comprises 14 residues. In DNA form, the CDR3 reads TGCGCCAGCAGCCACGGACAGCGAAACAATGAGCAGTTCTTC. Amino acids: CASSHGQRNNEQFF. Filled out from reference TRBV5-1 and TRBJ2-1, the complete variable domain reads KAGVTQTPRYLIKTRGQQVTLSCSPISGHRSVSWYQQTPGQGLQFLFEYFSETQRNKGNFPGRFSGRQFSNSRSEMNVSTLELGDSALYLCASSHGQRNNEQFFGPGTRLTVL.

The gene calls are TRBV13 and TRBJ2-7, with 7 nucleotides matching TRBD1. The CDR3 covers 14 residues. Germline V lookup: CDR1 PRHDT, CDR2 FYEKMQ (reference sequence). V shed 5 bases, J shed 0 bases, and the junction held 4 bases outside the gene matches. The DNA of the CDR3 is TGTGCCAGCAGCCGTGGGACAGTCTCCTACGAGCAGTACTTC. It specifies CASSRGTVSYEQYF. Full variable domain (remainder filled in from reference TRBV13 and TRBJ2-7): AAGVIQSPRHLIKEKRETATLKCYPIPRHDTVYWYQQGPGQDPQFLISFYEKMQSDKGSIPDRFSAQQFSDYHSELNMSSLELGDSALYFCASSRGTVSYEQYFGPGTRLTVT.

The chain has TRBV7-8 and TRBJ1-5; no reliable D call. Deletions cut 5 bases from V and 8 bases from J, with 7 bases between. CDR1 and CDR2 from the germline V gene are SGHVS and FQNEAQ. The CDR3 length is 11 residues. The CDR3: CASSPREPQHF. The CDR3 DNA follows: TGTGCCAGCAGCCCGCGTGAGCCCCAGCATTTT.

V is TRBV25-1 and J is TRBJ2-7; the D is unclear. The germline V and J ends were trimmed by 3 bases and 3 bases, with 9 bases remaining between them. Looked up from germline, CDR1 is MGHDK and CDR2 is SYGVNS. CDR3 size: 13 residues. The CDR3 here is CASSDPIIYEQYF. The CDR3 nucleotides are TGTGCCAGCAGTGACCCCATCATCTACGAGCAGTACTTC.

The chain combines TRBV12-3 or TRBV12-4 with TRBJ1-5; tentatively, D is TRBD1 (5 bases). This CDR3 is 12 amino acids long. V lost 6 bases and J lost 7, with 10 bases in between. The CDR3 bases are TGTGCCAGCAGGGCCCAGGGACAGCCCCAGCATTTT. Encoded protein: CASRAQGQPQHF.

The V call is TRBV10-3, the J call TRBJ2-2; 8 bases fit TRBD2. The CDR3 extends over 15 amino acids. Unmatched junction bases numbered 4, after V lost 4 bases and J lost 3 bases. Germline V gives CDR1 ENHRY, CDR2 SYGVKD. CDR3 protein: CAISVGLGDTGELFF. Written as DNA, the CDR3 is TGTGCCATCAGTGTGGGACTAGGGGACACCGGGGAGCTGTTTTTT.

V gene TRBV24-1 combines with J gene TRBJ2-3; D remains unclear. The V gene's germline CDR1 is KGHDR and CDR2 SFDVKD. Between the trimmed V and J ends, which lost 4 bases and 2 bases, there was a span of 3 bases. The CDR3 has 12 amino acids. This CDR3 reads CATSEYTDTQYF. In nucleotides, the CDR3 is TGTGCCACCAGTGAATACACAGATACGCAGTATTTT.

The rearrangement uses TRBV7-9 and TRBJ2-7; 7 nucleotides line up with TRBD1. Trimming cost V 1 base and J 2 bases; bases outside gene matches: 5. CDR1 is SEHNR, CDR2 FQNEAQ, per germline (reference sequence). This CDR3 is built from 15 residues. Here the CDR3 DNA reads TGTGCCAGCAGCTTAGATGAGGGGGCAACCTACGAGCAGTACTTC. This encodes CASSLDEGATYEQYF. The full variable domain, in which reference TRBV7-9 and TRBJ2-7 provide the parts outside the CDR3, is DTGVSQNPRHKITKRGQNVTFRCDPISEHNRLYWYRQTLGQGPEFLTYFQNEAQLEKSRLLSDRFSAERPKGSFSTLEIQRTEQGDSAMYLCASSLDEGATYEQYFGPGTRLTVT.

This clone has only a few counts. The V and J genes are TRBV12-2 and TRBJ1-5. TRBV12-2 corresponds to a pseudogene. CDR3 length: 15 residues. In DNA form, the CDR3 reads TGTGCAAGTCGCTTAGCGCGGTCAGACAATCAGCCCCAGCATTTT. It translates to CASRLARSDNQPQHF.